Reported below is one T cell receptor beta chain. No antigen is known for it. The naive CD8 subset, CD45RO-negative cells positively selected for CCR7, excluded terminally differentiated effector memory CD45RA+ cells. The sample belongs to a study of shared clonotypes between healthy human individuals. Findings and caveats of the study: Rarefaction demonstrated incomplete sorted-subset sequencing despite large depth.

Trimming removed 1 base at V and 2 bases at J, with 9 bases between. Germline V lookup: CDR1 SGHRS, CDR2 YFSETQ. The CDR3 is made up of 14 amino acids. Assay used: immunoSEQ multiplex PCR; TCRdb lists only in-frame clones, some missing. This sample has hundreds of thousands of clones, with roughly 98% found just once. Sequencing used naive CD8+ T cells sorted from blood. J is TRBJ1-2 and V is TRBV5-1; D is unclear. The TCR originated in a man aged 30 to 45 in good health. The CDR3 region is CASSLQADNYGYTF. CDR3 sequence (DNA): TGCGCCAGCAGCTTGCAGGCAGACAACTATGGCTACACCTTC. The full variable domain, rest sourced from reference TRBV5-1 and TRBJ1-2, is KAGVTQTPRYLIKTRGQQVTLSCSPISGHRSVSWYQQTPGQGLQFLFEYFSETQRNKGNFPGRFSGRQFSNSRSEMNVSTLELGDSALYLCASSLQADNYGYTFGSGTRLTVV.